Below are 11 T cell receptor beta chains sequenced from a single sample in a study of regulatory T cells in long-lasting Graves disease. Time point denoted: newly diagnosed GD, antithyroid drugs for less than 3 months. Preparation of the TCR library used RNA extracted from PBMCs. HTBI primers from iRepertoire and Arm-PCR of CDR3 regions yielded the TCR beta libraries. MiXCR, applied by TCRdb to the multiplex PCR reads, yields one record per CDR3 protein. The sample lists roughly 610,000 distinct CDR3 sequences, around 15% occurring once. The sample also formed part of further work on T cells in Graves' hyperthyroidism and ophthalmopathy.

The source material was peripheral blood mononuclear cells (PBMCs), sampled at new diagnosis, from a patient treated with antithyroid drugs. These receptor sequences come from a man aged 18 to 29 with Graves disease.

This clonotype was seen repeatedly, ten times or more. V usage is TRBV5-1 and J usage is TRBJ1-1; 10 nucleotides match TRBD1. The CDR3 consists of 17 residues. V gave up 4 bases and J gave up 0 bases; unmatched junction bases: 9. The V gene's germline CDR1 is SGHRS and CDR2 YFSETQ. The CDR3 protein is CASSEGTGVGLNTEAFF. Here the CDR3 DNA reads TGCGCCAGCAGCGAAGGGACAGGGGTGGGTTTGAACACTGAAGCTTTCTTT.

Ten or more counts support this clonotype. The chain combines TRBV7-3 with TRBJ2-3; 11 positions agree with TRBD2. After removal of 5 bases from V and 2 bases from J, the junction contained 9 bases not matched to a gene. The CDR3 is made up of 17 amino acids. Germline CDR1 SGHTA, CDR2 FQGTGA. The CDR3 sequence: CASSKTGTSGYTDTQYF. The CDR3 nucleotides read TGTGCCAGCAGCAAGACCGGGACTAGCGGTTACACAGATACGCAGTATTTT.

The DNA of the CDR3 is TGTGCCACCAGCGTAGGGACTAGCGGTTTCTACAATGAGCAGTTCTTC. Its protein product is CATSVGTSGFYNEQFF. V usage is TRBV15 and J usage is TRBJ2-1; TRBD2 matches at 11 bases. Germline CDR1 reads LNHNV; CDR2 reads YYDKDF (reference sequence). V was pared by 5 bases and J by 3 bases, with 6 bases of the junction left unmatched. The CDR3 has 16 amino acids.

This clonotype occurred many times. The chain combines TRBV28 with TRBJ2-7; TRBD2 is a possible D gene (5 bases). Germline CDR1 is MDHEN and CDR2 is SYDVKM. There are 13 residues in the CDR3. Between the trimmed V and J ends, which lost 6 bases and 1 base, there was a span of 10 bases. CDR3 region: CASSSGYSYEQYF. The CDR3 nucleotides read TGTGCCAGCAGCTCGGGGTATTCCTACGAGCAGTACTTC.

The rearrangement uses TRBV20-1 and TRBJ2-3; 11 positions match TRBD2. Per the germline V gene, CDR1 is DFQATT and CDR2 is SNEGSKA (reference sequence). The CDR3 has 13 residues. V gave up 8 bases and J gave up 4 bases; unmatched junction bases: 5. CDR3 nucleotide sequence: TGCAGTACTACTAGCGGGAGCGCAGATACGCAGTATTTT. As protein: CSTTSGSADTQYF.

This clonotype was observed at least ten times. The V gene is TRBV11-1, the J gene TRBJ1-4; tentative D call: TRBD1 (6 bases). CDR1 and CDR2 (germline): SGHAT, FQDESV (reference sequence). The germline V and J ends were trimmed by 5 bases and 7 bases, with 14 bases remaining between them. This CDR3 comprises 14 residues. Here the CDR3 reads CASSLQGSGEKLFF. CDR3 nucleotide sequence: TGTGCCAGCAGCCTACAGGGTTCGGGTGAAAAACTGTTTTTT.

V and J are TRBV29-1 and TRBJ2-5; no definite D call. The length of the CDR3 is 11 residues. The germline gives CDR1 SQVTM, CDR2 ANQGSEA. The V end lost 4 bases, the J end lost 4 bases, and 7 bases lay between the germline ends. CDR3 sequence: CSVVVGETQYF. Written as DNA, the CDR3 is TGCAGCGTTGTAGTCGGAGAGACCCAGTACTTC. Complete variable domain (other parts from reference TRBV29-1 and TRBJ2-5): SAVISQKPSRDICQRGTSLTIQCQVDSQVTMMFWYRQQPGQSLTLIATANQGSEATYESGFVIDKFPISRPNLTFSTLTVSNMSPEDSSIYLCSVVVGETQYFGPGTRLLVL.

A note on this clonotype: Since a much larger clone is just one base distant, this may be a read error. The final CDR3 position lacks the conserved phenylalanine or tryptophan, pointing to a likely read error. This chain uses TRBV10-3 with TRBJ1-2; D remains ambiguous. The CDR3 covers 14 residues. Germline-derived CDR1 and CDR2 are ENHRY and SYGVKD. The V end was cut by 0 bases, the J end by 4 bases, with 9 bases between. CDR3 region: CAISESSQTYGYTL. The DNA for the CDR3 is TGTGCCATCAGTGAGTCGAGTCAGACCTATGGCTACACCCTC.

This clonotype was observed a few times. The chain recombines TRBV20-1 with TRBJ2-1; D gene ambiguous. CDR3 length equals 10 residues. V was pared by 3 bases and J by 6 bases, with 3 bases between. The germline gives CDR1 DFQATT, CDR2 SNEGSKA (reference sequence). The CDR3, as DNA: TGCAGTGCTAGCGTCAATGAGCAGTTCTTC. Its protein product is CSASVNEQFF.

The rearrangement joins TRBV6-1 to TRBJ2-7, with TRBD2 matching 7 bases. V was clipped by 6 bases and J by 4 bases; unmatched bases: 12. Germline-derived CDR1 and CDR2 are MNHNS and SASEGT. The CDR3 is 15 residues long. CDR3 bases: TGTGCCAGCAGCTCCTCCGGGACTATTCGATACGAGCAGTACTTC. Translation: CASSSSGTIRYEQYF.

There are a few counts of this clonotype. The rearrangement links TRBV4-1 to TRBJ2-7, with TRBD1 identical over 10 bases. V dropped 6 bases and J dropped 4; count of bases not matched to a gene: 9. This CDR3 comprises 15 residues. Germline CDR1 and CDR2: MGHRA and YSYEKL. The chain's CDR3 is CASSGPGTGVYEQYF. The CDR3 DNA follows: TGCGCCAGCAGTGGGCCAGGGACAGGGGTTTACGAGCAGTACTTC.